Listed below are T cell receptor beta chains from one sample, sequenced in a study of blood T cell repertoires in COVID-19. Generated by immunoSEQ multiplex PCR, the TCRdb table keeps only in-frame clones and is missing some. The sample consists of tens of thousands of clones, approximately 92% of them appearing once. Sequenced sample: peripheral blood. The receptors come from a man older than 75 with acute or convalescent COVID-19. CDR3s include the opening cysteine and the closing phenylalanine or tryptophan. The D gene is left open where the match is weak. The size of a clone is reported for some rows only, either as once, few or many, or as a class for expanded clones.

D gene,J gene,clone size,V gene,CDR3 DNA,CDR3 protein
TRBD1,TRBJ1-6,.,TRBV5-4,TGTGCCAGCAGTCGACAGGGGGGGACTTCACCCCTCCACTTT,CASSRQGGTSPLHF
.,TRBJ1-2,.,TRBV7-2,TGTGCCAGCAGCTTAGGGGCAGGGGAGGGTGGCTACACCTTC,CASSLGAGEGGYTF
TRBD1,TRBJ1-5,.,TRBV18,TGTGCCAGCTCAAGACAGGGTGAGAGTCAGCCCCAGCATTTT,CASSRQGESQPQHF
.,TRBJ1-1,.,TRBV5-6,TGTGCCAGCAGCCGGGAGGTTAACACTGAAGCTTTCTTT,CASSREVNTEAFF
.,TRBJ1-4,once,TRBV29-1,TGCAGCGTTGATGGCCCTAATGAAAAACTGTTTTTT,CSVDGPNEKLFF
TRBD1,TRBJ2-3,.,TRBV5-5,TGTGCCAGCAGCTTGGACAGGGGCTCCAGCACAGATACGCAGTATTTT,CASSLDRGSSTDTQYF
.,TRBJ2-7,.,TRBV5-5,TGTGCCAGCAGCATCAACTACGAGCAGTACTTC,CASSINYEQYF
TRBD1,TRBJ1-5,many,TRBV6-6,TGTGCCAGCGTAACAGGGGGCGGCAATCAGCCCCAGCATTTT,CASVTGGGNQPQHF
TRBD2,TRBJ2-1,.,TRBV6-4,TGTGCCTGCATCGTTGTCAGCGGGGGGATTTACAATGAGCAGTTCTTC,CACIVVSGGIYNEQFF
.,TRBJ1-2,once,TRBV15,TGTGCCACCAGCAGAGACAGACTGAACTATGGCTACACCTTC,CATSRDRLNYGYTF
TRBD1,TRBJ1-6,.,TRBV6-6,TGTGCCAGCAGTCAGCCCGGGACAGGGTATTCACCCCTCCACTTT,CASSQPGTGYSPLHF
TRBD1,TRBJ1-1,.,TRBV6-2/TRBV6-3,TGTGCCAGCAGTTTCGACAGGGGGCGAGAAGCTTTCTTT,CASSFDRGREAFF
.,TRBJ1-1,.,TRBV29-1,TGCAGCGTTGTAGGTCGTCGCAGGGAAGCTGAAGCTTTCTTT,CSVVGRRREAEAFF
TRBD1,TRBJ2-2,.,TRBV3-1/TRBV3-2,TGTGCCAGCAGCCAGGGACAGGGGGCGTACGGGGAGCTGTTTTTT,CASSQGQGAYGELFF
TRBD2,TRBJ2-3,.,TRBV11-3,TGTGCCAGCAGCCCGGGACTAGCGGGGGGAGGAGATACGCAGTATTTT,CASSPGLAGGGDTQYF
TRBD2,TRBJ2-1,once,TRBV28,TGTGCCAGCAGCTCCGAGGGGCGGGGGGGATACAATGAGCAGTTCTTC,CASSSEGRGGYNEQFF
.,TRBJ1-2,.,TRBV7-6,TGTGCCAGCAGCCCCCAGGGGCCCCTTGGCTACACCTTC,CASSPQGPLGYTF
TRBD1,TRBJ2-4,.,TRBV18,TGTGCCAGCTCACCAGGGGGACAGGTTGCCAAAAACATTCAGTACTTC,CASSPGGQVAKNIQYF
.,TRBJ2-5,.,TRBV19,TGTGCCAGTAGAAGGGACACCTCCGGGGAGACCCAGTACTTC,CASRRDTSGETQYF
TRBD1,TRBJ2-7,.,TRBV28,TGTGCCAGCAGTTTGGGGACAGGGAGAGATCGGGAGCAGTACTTC,CASSLGTGRDREQYF
TRBD1,TRBJ1-2,.,TRBV19,TGTGCCAGTAGTATTTCGGTTTTGGCAGGGGGCCGTGGCTACACCTTC,CASSISVLAGGRGYTF
.,TRBJ2-5,.,TRBV10-3,TGTGCCACTTCCACCTCCTCTACCCAGACCCAGTACTTC,CATSTSSTQTQYF
.,TRBJ1-5,.,TRBV28,TGTGCCAGCAGTTCTGGGGCAGGGCTTCAGCCCCAGCATTTT,CASSSGAGLQPQHF
TRBD2,TRBJ2-1,.,TRBV10-3,TGTGCCATCAGTGGTCTAGCGGGGGGGAGCTCCTACAATGAGCAGTTCTTC,CAISGLAGGSSYNEQFF